The sequence of this T cell receptor (beta chain) was determined in a study of human T cells and chemical hapten exposure. Study overall: Minor pooled library volume differences mainly drove per-sample TCR yield variation.

Germline assignment: CDR1 DFQATT and CDR2 SNEGSKA (reference sequence). V gave up 4 bases and J gave up 0 bases, with 9 bases separating them. The CDR3 covers 13 residues. TCRdb reprocessed the RACE reads with MiXCR, giving one entry per CDR3 protein. The sample lists 300,000 to 450,000 distinct CDR3 sequences, 4.5% to 5.5% seen once, with around 2.6% in the top ten. Time point here: pre-sensitization, week 0. Treatment here: therapeutic diphenylcyclopropenone sensitization with weekly scalp DPC. Many counts were recorded for this clonotype. The sequenced sample was whole blood, obtained in connection with sensitization to the hapten diphenylcyclopropenone (DPC). This sequence joins TRBV20-1 and TRBJ1-1; weak D call: TRBD1 (6 bases). This sequence originates from a woman between 50 and 59 years old with alopecia areata. Some clones in this sample may be carry-over from other donors' samples. CDR3: CSAKGHLNTEAFF. The CDR3 nucleotides are TGCAGTGCTAAGGGACACTTGAACACTGAAGCTTTCTTT.